The T cell receptor beta chain under discussion was sequenced for a study of blood T cell repertoires in COVID-19. The wider study: Sources were T cells, B-cell-depleted T cells, or PBMCs; the material itself was cDNA or gDNA.

Generated by immunoSEQ multiplex PCR, the TCRdb table keeps only in-frame clones and is missing some. The table includes around 500,000 clones, roughly 90% detected once. Participants were aged about 18 to 90 years from around 25 US areas. Participants reported their clinical history, and cohort assignment relied on those reports. This clone came up a few times. Germline assignment: CDR1 SGHDN and CDR2 FVKESK. The CDR3 length is 16 residues. V shed 1 base and J shed 2 bases, with 14 bases lying between them. The sequence was obtained from a woman aged 35 to 49 who had recovered from COVID-19. The genes are TRBV14 and TRBJ1-1; D is possibly TRBD1 (6 bases). Material: PBMCs or T cells enriched from blood (not recorded which). In DNA, the CDR3 is TGTGCCAGCAGCCAAGTGGCAGGGGCACTTAACACTGAAGCTTTCTTT. It specifies CASSQVAGALNTEAFF.